These T cell receptor beta chains were read from a single sample in a study of monozygotic twins with inflammatory bowel disease. One entry per CDR3 protein, without DNA, is what TCRdb gives after re-calling the 5' RACE reads. This repertoire includes around 97,000 distinct CDR3 sequences. Source material: blood. The receptors come from a human donor with ulcerative colitis or Crohn's disease, or a healthy co-twin of an affected twin (not recorded which). The CDR3 runs from the conserved cysteine through the conserved F or W.

v_call	j_call	cdr3_aa
TRBV24-1	TRBJ1-4	CATSDRDSPQGEKLFF
TRBV7-6	TRBJ2-2	CASRRQGATGELFF
TRBV9	TRBJ2-3	CASSVVAGHTDTQYF
TRBV6-1	TRBJ1-5	CASSEAQYNRASNQPQHF
TRBV6-5	TRBJ2-7	CASSSRTGVISYEQYF
TRBV7-2	TRBJ2-7	CASSFSLTYEQYF
TRBV12-3/TRBV12-4	TRBJ1-1	CASSVQTLEAFF
TRBV5-1	TRBJ2-4	CASSLEVGLAKNIQYF
TRBV5-5	TRBJ2-3	CASSGWTSGNPDTQYF
TRBV12-3/TRBV12-4	TRBJ2-1	CACQIGLAVISYNEQFF